The present entry profiles one TCR beta chain with its context. Membership in each cohort depended on participant-reported clinical history. This specimen comes from a study of blood T cell repertoires in COVID-19. Only in-frame clones appear in the TCRdb table, and some are missing; sequencing was by immunoSEQ multiplex PCR. The table lists 150,000 to 200,000 clones, roughly 82% of them singletons, with 11% in the top ten. This CDR3 has 16 residues. Trimming at V came to 4 bases and at J to 7 bases, leaving 11 bases not matched to a gene. Germline V gene data show CDR1 as SGHNT and CDR2 as YYREEE (reference sequence).

The receptor's source is a man aged 45-60 years who had recovered from COVID-19. Material for sequencing was PBMCs or T cells enriched from blood (not recorded which). The chain joins TRBV5-4 to TRBJ2-4; 10 positions match TRBD1. This chain's CDR3 is CASSQPGTGAINIQYF. The DNA for the CDR3 is TGTGCCAGCAGCCAACCCGGGACAGGGGCTATTAACATTCAGTACTTC. The full variable domain, rest sourced from reference TRBV5-4 and TRBJ2-4, is ETGVTQSPTHLIKTRGQQVTLRCSSQSGHNTVSWYQQALGQGPQFIFQYYREEENGRGNFPPRFSGLQFPNYSSELNVNALELDDSALYLCASSQPGTGAINIQYFGAGTRLSVL.